The 8 T cell receptor beta chains in this list originate from one sample, sequenced in a study of cytotoxic CD8 clonotypes in ibrutinib-treated CLL. The method was immunoSEQ multiplex PCR; TCRdb's version includes in-frame clones alone and lacks a portion of them. Here the sample spans 150,000 to 200,000 clones, 81% being singletons. The material sequenced was PBMCs, taken after 12 months of ibrutinib treatment. The receptors shown here come from a human donor with chronic lymphocytic leukemia.

The rearrangement joins TRBV2 to TRBJ1-6, with 8 bases that match TRBD1. The length of the CDR3 is 17 residues. CDR1 and CDR2 (germline): SNHLY, FYNNEI. Trimming removed 2 bases from V and 7 bases from J; junction bases left unmatched: 10. In DNA form, the CDR3 reads TGTGCCAGCAGTGAAACTGGACAGGGAAAGATAAATTCACCCCTCCACTTT. This gives the protein CASSETGQGKINSPLHF.

This clone was detected a few times. The CDR3 DNA follows: TGTGCCAGTAGAGATGGGGGCTCTGGAAACACCATATATTTT. The encoded protein is CASRDGGSGNTIYF. This chain links TRBV19 with TRBJ1-3; possible D gene TRBD1, 5 bases. The germline V gene has CDR1 LNHDA and CDR2 SQIVND (reference sequence). The CDR3 runs 14 residues. The V end was cut by 6 bases, the J end by 0 bases, with 9 bases between.

V usage is TRBV28 and J usage is TRBJ2-7, with D perhaps matching TRBD1 (6 bases). Trimming removed 7 bases at V and 4 bases at J, with 17 bases between. Germline assignment: CDR1 MDHEN and CDR2 SYDVKM. This CDR3 has 14 residues. CDR3 coding DNA: TGTGCCAGCACCACCCAAATACAGGGTTACGAGCAGTACTTC. It yields the protein CASTTQIQGYEQYF.

This clone turned up a few times. The chain combines TRBV18 with TRBJ1-2; possibly TRBD1 for D (5 bases). Germline V lookup: CDR1 KGHSH, CDR2 LQKENI. Trimming left V 0 bases short and J 4 bases short, with 12 bases between. The CDR3 totals 15 residues. Here the CDR3 reads CASSPPQWGGYGYTF. CDR3 nucleotides: TGTGCCAGCTCACCACCGCAGTGGGGGGGCTATGGCTACACCTTC. The full variable domain, in which reference TRBV18 and TRBJ1-2 provide the parts outside the CDR3, is NAGVMQNPRHLVRRRGQEARLRCSPMKGHSHVYWYRQLPEEGLKFMVYLQKENIIDESGMPKERFSAEFPKEGPSILRIQQVVRGDSAAYFCASSPPQWGGYGYTFGSGTRLTVV.

This rearrangement joins TRBV4-3 to TRBJ2-7; TRBD1 matches at 9 bases. The V and J ends lost 4 bases and 4 bases, in that order; junction bases with no gene match: 11. From germline, CDR1 is LGHNA and CDR2 YSLEER. The length of the CDR3 is 16 residues. The CDR3 DNA reads as TGCGCCAGCAGCCCTGCTCCCCGACAGGGGGGTTACGAGCAGTACTTC. Protein: CASSPAPRQGGYEQYF.

The chain combines TRBV2 with TRBJ1-1; D perhaps matches TRBD1 (6 bases). V was trimmed by 6 bases and J by 5 bases, leaving 16 bases between them. The CDR3 sequence is 14 residues long. Germline CDR1 is SNHLY and CDR2 is FYNNEI. Here the CDR3 reads CASRPVEGGTEAFF. CDR3 coding DNA: TGTGCCAGCAGGCCAGTGGAGGGGGGGACTGAAGCTTTCTTT. Full variable domain (missing parts from reference TRBV2 and TRBJ1-1): EPEVTQTPSHQVTQMGQEVILRCVPISNHLYFYWYRQILGQKVEFLVSFYNNEISEKSEIFDDQFSVERPDGSNFTLKIRSTKLEDSAMYFCASRPVEGGTEAFFGQGTRLTVV.

As concerns this clone: Other DNA sequences within the sample encode an identical CDR3. The chain couples TRBV28 to TRBJ1-2, with D hard to call. This CDR3 region has 12 residues. With 7 bases removed from V and 4 bases from J, the gap between germline ends came to 10 bases. CDR1 is MDHEN, CDR2 SYDVKM, per germline. CDR3 amino acids: CASTVGSYGYTF. The CDR3 nucleotides read TGTGCCAGCACTGTCGGGTCCTATGGCTACACCTTC.

This chain uses TRBV5-1 with TRBJ2-3; 7 bases match TRBD2. Germline assignment: CDR1 SGHRS and CDR2 YFSETQ. There are 16 residues in the CDR3. Losses at the gene ends were 0 bases for V and 6 bases for J; bases not matched to a gene: 10. The CDR3 loop is CASSLVSGAQLDTQYF. The CDR3 DNA reads TGCGCCAGCAGCTTGGTGAGCGGGGCACAGCTCGATACGCAGTATTTT.